These 17 T cell receptor beta chains share one sample of origin, sequenced in a study of T-cell reconstitution after alpha-beta-depleted transplantation in children. Preparing the TCRbeta library involved the use of unique molecular identifiers. Each CDR3 protein is one row after TCRdb ran MiXCR on the PCR reads. The sample lists about 200,000 distinct CDR3 sequences; roughly 8.1% were seen once. This specimen was PBMCs, mostly from graft donor cells, taken 360 days after TCRalphabeta/CD19-depleted stem cell transplant. The source of these receptors is a male patient aged 2-15 years who had a stem cell transplant for acute myeloid leukemia, so the T cells may come from the graft donor.

V gene TRBV5-1 combines with J gene TRBJ2-1, with a possible D match to TRBD1 (5 bases). Germline assignment: CDR1 SGHRS and CDR2 YFSETQ. This CDR3 has 15 residues. The V end was cut by 4 bases, the J end by 1 base, with 12 bases between. The CDR3 loop is CASSPQVISYNEQFF. CDR3 DNA: TGCGCCAGCAGCCCACAGGTTATTTCCTACAATGAGCAGTTCTTC. Supplemented by reference TRBV5-1 and TRBJ2-1, the full variable domain reads KAGVTQTPRYLIKTRGQQVTLSCSPISGHRSVSWYQQTPGQGLQFLFEYFSETQRNKGNFPGRFSGRQFSNSRSEMNVSTLELGDSALYLCASSPQVISYNEQFFGPGTRLTVL.

This chain connects TRBV6-1 to TRBJ1-5; D remains unclear. The CDR3 sequence is 15 residues long. Trimming pared 3 bases from V and 2 bases from J, leaving 11 bases between. Germline V lookup: CDR1 MNHNS, CDR2 SASEGT. CDR3 in DNA: TGTGCCAGCAGTGAGGGAATGAGGGGCAATCAGCCCCAGCATTTT. This codes for CASSEGMRGNQPQHF.

The sample holds many counts of this clonotype. CDR3 loop: CASSSLLGIPTGELFF. CDR3 sequence (DNA): TGTGCCAGCAGCTCCCTCCTAGGGATCCCGACCGGGGAGCTGTTTTTT. The chain combines TRBV9 with TRBJ2-2; no reliable D call. Trimming stripped 4 bases from V and 5 bases from J, with 18 bases between. The germline CDR1 and CDR2 sequences are SGDLS and YYNGEE. CDR3 length: 16 amino acids. Combining the CDR3 with reference TRBV9 and TRBJ2-2 gives the whole variable domain DSGVTQTPKHLITATGQRVTLRCSPRSGDLSVYWYQQSLDQGLQFLIQYYNGEERAKGNILERFSAQQFPDLHSELNLSSLELGDSALYFCASSSLLGIPTGELFFGEGSRLTVL.

At least ten counts were recorded for this clonotype. The J gene is TRBJ2-1, the V gene TRBV5-1; D is unresolved. Deletions cut 0 bases from V and 4 bases from J, with 14 bases between. The germline V gene has CDR1 SGHRS and CDR2 YFSETQ. The length of the CDR3 is 16 residues. This CDR3 reads CASSLEGLWMYNEQFF. DNA for the CDR3: TGCGCCAGCAGCTTGGAGGGTCTATGGATGTACAATGAGCAGTTCTTC.

This clonotype was found many times. The rearrangement uses TRBV11-2 and TRBJ2-5; TRBD1 aligns across 9 bases. The J segment lost 6 bases and the V segment lost 0 bases, leaving 5 bases of the junction unmatched. CDR1 is SGHAT and CDR2 is FQNNGV in the germline V gene. CDR3 size: 15 residues. CDR3: CASSLDGQGWKTQYF. CDR3 coding DNA: TGTGCCAGCAGCTTAGACGGACAGGGGTGGAAGACCCAGTACTTC.

This clonotype has at least ten counts. This rearrangement joins TRBV28 to TRBJ2-5, with D possibly being TRBD1 or TRBD2 (5 bases each). The V and J ends lost 4 bases and 2 bases respectively, with 14 bases between them. This CDR3 has 15 amino acids. Looked up from germline, CDR1 is MDHEN and CDR2 is SYDVKM. In DNA form, the CDR3 reads TGTGCCAGCAGTTCGCTCGGGACCACGCAAGAGACCCAGTACTTC. As protein: CASSSLGTTQETQYF. Full variable domain (remainder filled in from reference TRBV28 and TRBJ2-5): DVKVTQSSRYLVKRTGEKVFLECVQDMDHENMFWYRQDPGLGLRLIYFSYDVKMKEKGDIPEGYSVSREKKERFSLILESASTNQTSMYLCASSSLGTTQETQYFGPGTRLLVL.

This chain joins TRBV5-1 and TRBJ2-3; D remains ambiguous. Germline CDR1 and CDR2: SGHRS and YFSETQ. With 1 base removed from V and 4 bases from J, the gap between germline ends came to 10 bases. CDR3 length: 14 residues. CDR3 protein: CASSLSPKPDTQYF. As DNA, the CDR3 is TGCGCCAGCAGCTTGTCCCCCAAGCCAGATACGCAGTATTTT.

This clonotype was seen more than once but under ten times. The chain links TRBV20-1 to TRBJ2-4, with TRBD2 as a possible D gene (6 bases). The CDR3 totals 13 residues. Deletions cut 5 bases from V and 3 bases from J, with 11 bases between. CDR1 is DFQATT, CDR2 SNEGSKA, per germline (reference sequence). The CDR3: CSASTGVKNIQYF. As DNA, the CDR3 is TGCAGTGCTTCGACGGGGGTCAAAAACATTCAGTACTTC.

In this sample, this clonotype turned up once. The chain joins TRBV9 to TRBJ2-5; either TRBD1 or TRBD2 may fit D (5 bases each). Deletions cut 4 bases from V and 3 bases from J, with 19 bases between. The CDR3 is 16 amino acids. Germline lookup yields CDR1 SGDLS and CDR2 YYNGEE. CDR3 nucleotide sequence: TGTGCCAGCAGCCCAAGTTCACCGGGACCTGAAGAGACCCAGTACTTC. Translated: CASSPSSPGPEETQYF.

This clonotype was seen ten or more times. The chain joins TRBV7-2 to TRBJ2-1; TRBD2 agrees at 9 bases. Per the germline V gene, CDR1 is SGHTA and CDR2 is FQGNSA. The CDR3 runs 16 residues. The V segment lost 6 bases and the J segment 2 bases; nucleotides outside the gene matches: 8. The CDR3 sequence: CASSYSGSFAYNEQFF. Here the CDR3 DNA reads TGTGCCAGCAGTTATAGCGGGAGCTTCGCCTACAATGAGCAGTTCTTC.

The chain links TRBV20-1 to TRBJ2-1; maybe TRBD1 (6 bases). The CDR3 is 14 residues long. Germline CDR1 is DFQATT and CDR2 is SNEGSKA (reference sequence). V was shortened by 3 bases and J by 8 bases, with 17 bases between the two germline ends. CDR3 residues: CSASLDSINDEQFF. The CDR3 DNA is TGCAGTGCTAGTCTGGACAGTATTAACGATGAGCAGTTCTTC.

This chain connects TRBV5-6 to TRBJ1-3; tentative D call: TRBD1 (5 bases). The CDR3 is 15 residues long. The germline V gene encodes CDR1 SGHDT and CDR2 YYEEEE. Trimming left V 4 bases short and J 0 bases short, with 11 bases between. CDR3 nucleotides: TGTGCCAGCAGCCAAAAAGACAGCTCTGGAAACACCATATATTTT. Its protein is CASSQKDSSGNTIYF.

The chain combines TRBV2 with TRBJ2-2; the D is unclear. Trimming took 6 bases from V and 5 from J, leaving 10 bases between them. This CDR3 is built from 13 residues. Germline CDR1 and CDR2: SNHLY and FYNNEI. Here the CDR3 reads CASRRTVTGELFF. CDR3 in DNA: TGTGCCAGCAGGCGTACAGTGACCGGGGAGCTGTTTTTT.

This clonotype has ten or more counts. The CDR3 nucleotides are TGTGCCAGCAGTTTCGGACAGGGCCTTACCTACGAGCAGTACTTC. It translates to CASSFGQGLTYEQYF. This rearrangement joins TRBV12-3 or TRBV12-4 to TRBJ2-7, with 8 nucleotides matching TRBD1. This CDR3 has 15 amino acids. V dropped 3 bases and J dropped 2; count of bases not matched to a gene: 6.

This clonotype has just a few counts. The gene calls are TRBV18 and TRBJ2-1; D remains ambiguous. The V and J ends lost 3 bases and 4 bases respectively, with 4 bases between them. Germline-derived CDR1 and CDR2 are KGHSH and LQKENI. This CDR3 comprises 12 residues. CDR3 sequence: CASSPQYNEQFF. The CDR3 nucleotides are TGTGCCAGCTCACCGCAGTACAATGAGCAGTTCTTC.

The chain has TRBV7-2 and TRBJ2-5, with D unresolved. The V gene's germline CDR1 is SGHTA and CDR2 FQGNSA. The CDR3 consists of 16 residues. The V and J ends lost 1 base and 4 bases respectively, with 16 bases between them. CDR3 residues: CASSLVGWQEGETQYF. The CDR3 DNA sequence: TGTGCCAGCAGCTTAGTGGGCTGGCAGGAAGGAGAGACCCAGTACTTC.

This clonotype was counted many times. The gene calls are TRBV5-1 and TRBJ2-1, with 10 positions matching TRBD2. The CDR3 length is 15 residues. Trimming at V came to 0 bases and at J to 6 bases, leaving 3 bases not matched to a gene. The V gene's germline CDR1 is SGHRS and CDR2 YFSETQ. The CDR3 protein is CASSLALAGVNEQFF. For the CDR3, the DNA is TGCGCCAGCAGCTTGGCGCTAGCGGGGGTCAATGAGCAGTTCTTC.